A selection of T cell receptor beta chains follows, all from one sample in a study of shared clonotypes between healthy human individuals. Assay used: immunoSEQ multiplex PCR; TCRdb lists only in-frame clones, some missing. The sample records 90,000 to 120,000 clones, less than 75% being singletons. The material sequenced was memory CD8+ T cells sorted from blood. Receptor source: a woman aged 25 to 39 in good health. The CDR3 runs from the conserved cysteine through the conserved F or W. The order of the fields is J gene, D gene, clone size, V gene, CDR3 DNA, CDR3 protein. The D gene is left open where the match is weak. The listing skips clone size in some rows; elsewhere it reads once, few, many or a size class.

TRBJ2-7 | NA | NA | TRBV28 | TGTGCCAGCAGTAAATTTCGGGACCCCTCCGCCTACGAGCAGTACTTC | CASSKFRDPSAYEQYF
TRBJ2-1 | TRBD2 | NA | TRBV15 | TGTGCCACCAGCACGGCGGGAGGGATGAGGAATGAGCAGTTCTTC | CATSTAGGMRNEQFF
TRBJ2-2 | TRBD2 | NA | TRBV7-2 | TGTGCCAGCAGCTTAGCACCATCGGGAGGGACCGGGGAGCTGTTTTTT | CASSLAPSGGTGELFF
TRBJ2-1 | NA | few | TRBV29-1 | TGCAGCGTTGAAGACGGGGGCCCCCGGGTGTCCAATGAGCAGTTCTTC | CSVEDGGPRVSNEQFF
TRBJ2-7 | NA | NA | TRBV9 | TGTGCCAGCAGCCTTGGAGGAGCATCCGACGAGCAGTACTTC | CASSLGGASDEQYF
TRBJ2-1 | TRBD1 | NA | TRBV25-1 | TGTGCCAGCAGTGAGGGCCCCGGGACAGATTACAATGAGCAGTTCTTC | CASSEGPGTDYNEQFF
TRBJ2-2 | NA | NA | TRBV11-2 | TGTGCCAGCAGCTTAGACGGTCCCGGGGAGCTGTTTTTT | CASSLDGPGELFF
TRBJ1-3 | NA | many | TRBV6-1 | TGTGCCAGCAGCCAGGCCGAGAGCCCTGGAAACACCATATATTTT | CASSQAESPGNTIYF
TRBJ2-5 | NA | NA | TRBV18 | TGTGCCAGCTCACCACCGGCGGTGCAAGAGACCCAGTACTTC | CASSPPAVQETQYF
TRBJ2-7 | NA | NA | TRBV5-6 | TGTGCCAGCAGCTTGGCCGCCGGGAGTGGGTACGAGCAGTACTTC | CASSLAAGSGYEQYF
TRBJ1-5 | NA | many | TRBV28 | TGTGCCAGCAGAACCGCCGACAAGGCTCTTCAGCCCCAGCATTTT | CASRTADKALQPQHF
TRBJ2-5 | NA | NA | TRBV27 | TGTGCCAGCAGGTTGGGGCAAGTCGGAGAGACCCAGTACTTC | CASRLGQVGETQYF
TRBJ2-1 | TRBD2 | few | TRBV4-1 | TGCGCCAGCAGCCAAGTTACTAGCGGGAGCTCCTACAATGAGCAGTTCTTC | CASSQVTSGSSYNEQFF
TRBJ1-4 | TRBD1 | many | TRBV15 | TGTGCCACCAGCAGAGGAGAGGGACAGGGCAATGAAAAACTGTTTTTT | CATSRGEGQGNEKLFF
TRBJ1-1 | NA | NA | TRBV11-2 | TGTGCCAGCAGCTTCACCCATCGCTACGGGGAGCACACTGAAGCTTTCTTT | CASSFTHRYGEHTEAFF
TRBJ2-3 | TRBD2 | NA | TRBV11-2 | TGTGCCAGCAGCTTTGTAGCGGGGGGGGGCACAGATACGCAGTATTTT | CASSFVAGGGTDTQYF
TRBJ2-3 | TRBD2 | NA | TRBV27 | TGTGCCAGCAGCTCCACACCCCAATTTAGCGGGAGCTGGTCAGATACGCAGTATTTT | CASSSTPQFSGSWSDTQYF
TRBJ2-1 | TRBD2 | NA | TRBV7-8 | TGTGCCAGCAGCTTGGGGACTAGCGGGAGCAACGTGCCTGAGCAGTTCTTC | CASSLGTSGSNVPEQFF
TRBJ2-7 | NA | NA | TRBV29-1 | TGCAGCGTTGCCCGGGCGGGTGGCTACGAGCAGTACTTC | CSVARAGGYEQYF
TRBJ1-1 | NA | many | TRBV27 | TGTGCCAGCAGTTTAACAGAAATGAACACTGAAGCTTTCTTT | CASSLTEMNTEAFF
TRBJ1-5 | TRBD1 | many | TRBV25-1 | TGTGCCAGCAGTGAAAAGGGGGCCCAGCCCCAGCATTTT | CASSEKGAQPQHF
TRBJ1-1 | NA | NA | TRBV6-5 | TGTGCCAGCAGCTCATACAGAGGGATTGAAGCTTTCTTT | CASSSYRGIEAFF
TRBJ1-1 | NA | NA | TRBV2 | TGTGCCAGCAGGGCCCAGAACAGGCCAGAAGCTTTCTTT | CASRAQNRPEAFF
TRBJ2-1 | TRBD2 | NA | TRBV19 | TGTGCCAGTACCTCGACTGAACTAGCGGGAGGTCACTACAATGAGCAGTTCTTC | CASTSTELAGGHYNEQFF
TRBJ1-2 | TRBD1 | NA | TRBV4-1 | TGCGCCAGCAGCCGCGAAAAGGGGGCAGACTATGGCTACACCTTC | CASSREKGADYGYTF
TRBJ1-1 | NA | NA | TRBV4-1 | TGCGCCAGCAGCCAGCGCCTCGGGACAAGGGGAGGAACTGAAGCTTTCTTT | CASSQRLGTRGGTEAFF
TRBJ2-1 | TRBD2 | medium-sized | TRBV6-4 | TGTGCCAGCAGTGGACTAGCGGGAGGCAATGAGCAGTTCTTC | CASSGLAGGNEQFF
TRBJ2-7 | NA | NA | TRBV10-1 | TGCGCCAGCAGTGAGGCAGGGGCGGTCACGGCGGGGCAGTACTTC | CASSEAGAVTAGQYF
TRBJ1-1 | NA | NA | TRBV28 | TGTGCCAGCACCCGGGCAAAAGAACGTATGACTGAAGCTTTCTTT | CASTRAKERMTEAFF
TRBJ1-5 | TRBD1 | few | TRBV2 | TGTGCCAGCAGTGCAGAACAGGGGACCCAGCCCCAGCATTTT | CASSAEQGTQPQHF
TRBJ2-1 | NA | NA | TRBV7-9 | TGTGCCAGCAGCCGGGAGTGGGGGGAATCCTACAATGAGCAGTTCTTC | CASSREWGESYNEQFF
TRBJ2-3 | NA | many | TRBV6-4 | TGTGCCAGCAGTGACTCTCTACAGGGAGCCGATACGCAGTATTTT | CASSDSLQGADTQYF
TRBJ1-5 | NA | medium-sized | TRBV28 | TGTGCCAGCAGTTTATTGGGGGAACAGCCCCAGCATTTT | CASSLLGEQPQHF
TRBJ2-1 | TRBD2 | NA | TRBV7-9 | TGTGCCAGCAGCTCCGGGACTAGCGTCCATGAGCAGTTCTTC | CASSSGTSVHEQFF
TRBJ2-2 | NA | once | TRBV5-6 | TGTGCCAGCAGTCGGGCAGTTGGGACTCCGAACACCGGGGAGCTGTTTTTT | CASSRAVGTPNTGELFF
TRBJ1-2 | NA | NA | TRBV6-6 | TGTGCCAGCGCCCAGTCAAGTCCGGGCGGCTACACCTTC | CASAQSSPGGYTF
TRBJ2-2 | NA | NA | TRBV5-6 | TGTGCCAGCAGCTTGACGGCGAACACCGGGGAGCTGTTTTTT | CASSLTANTGELFF
TRBJ2-5 | NA | NA | TRBV6-6 | TGTGCCAGCAGTTACAGCGTGCGGGTTGAAGAAAAGACCCAGTACTTC | CASSYSVRVEEKTQYF
TRBJ2-7 | TRBD1 | NA | TRBV27 | TGTGCCAGCAGTGCCGGGACAGGGCCCTACGAGCAGTACTTC | CASSAGTGPYEQYF
TRBJ2-7 | NA | NA | TRBV5-1 | TGCGCCAGCAGCCCTTTTAACCCCCGGAACGAGCAGTACTTC | CASSPFNPRNEQYF
TRBJ2-7 | TRBD1 | NA | TRBV9 | TGTGCCAGCAGCCCAGGACAGGGGAGGGACGAGCAGTACTTC | CASSPGQGRDEQYF
TRBJ2-2 | NA | few | TRBV15 | TGTGCCACCAGCAGAGATGGCAGCGACACCGGGGAGCTGTTTTTT | CATSRDGSDTGELFF
TRBJ2-7 | NA | NA | TRBV7-9 | TGTGCCAGCAGCCAAACAGCGGCCTACGAGCAGTACTTC | CASSQTAAYEQYF
TRBJ1-1 | NA | NA | TRBV4-1 | TGCGCCAGCAGCCCCCGGAGACAGCACATGAACACTGAAGCTTTCTTT | CASSPRRQHMNTEAFF
TRBJ2-7 | TRBD2 | few | TRBV9 | TGTGCCAGCAGCGCCGGACTAGCGGGAGTATTAGGCGACGAGCAGTACTTC | CASSAGLAGVLGDEQYF
TRBJ2-7 | NA | NA | TRBV19 | TGTGCCAGTAGTAGGGGGACCTTCGGCACCTACGAGCAGTACTTC | CASSRGTFGTYEQYF
TRBJ1-1 | TRBD1 | NA | TRBV19 | TGTGCCAGTAGTCTGACAGGGGGCACTGAAGCTTTCTTT | CASSLTGGTEAFF
TRBJ2-1 | NA | many | TRBV28 | TGTGCCAGCATGTCCCCCGGACGGAGCTCCTACAATGAGCAGTTCTTC | CASMSPGRSSYNEQFF
TRBJ1-5 | NA | NA | TRBV27 | TGTGCCAGCAGTCCCCTTGGCGGGGGATGGGGCAATCAGCCCCAGCATTTT | CASSPLGGGWGNQPQHF
TRBJ1-3 | NA | NA | TRBV30 | TGTGCCTGGAGTCGAGACTGGAGCTCTGGAAACACCATATATTTT | CAWSRDWSSGNTIYF
TRBJ1-2 | NA | few | TRBV7-2 | TGTGCCAGCAGTCTAGGCACAGCCGATGGCTACACCTTC | CASSLGTADGYTF